A few counts support the clone carrying this TCR beta chain. Its antigen remains unidentified. The data were obtained in a study of blood T cells in healthy people across ages. Study outcomes and limitations: Long-lived donors exceeded aged donors in naive CD4+ cells and diversity. Estimates of total diversity, which came from one million sequenced T cells, were considered to be underestimates. Changes seen in expanded clonotypes were possibly confounded by donor CMV status left unknown.

Donors were healthy Caucasian individuals from Russia aged about 6 to 90. Combining a sample-barcoded 5' primer with a J-beta primer mix, a second PCR ran for roughly 7 to 12 cycles. TCRdb reprocessed the 5' RACE reads via MiXCR and lists one record per CDR3 protein. The sample has 1.2 million to 1.5 million distinct CDR3 sequences, roughly 64% seen once. The receptor comes from a man aged 18 to 30 in good health. Sequenced: blood.

CDR3 sequence reads: CASSFGPGQETQYF. The CDR3 nucleotides are TGCGCCAGCAGCTTTGGACCAGGTCAAGAGACCCAGTACTTC. The chain carries TRBV5-1 and TRBJ2-5, with D hard to call. The germline CDR1 and CDR2 sequences are SGHRS and YFSETQ. Trimming pared 2 bases from V and 2 bases from J, leaving 10 bases between. The CDR3 is made up of 14 amino acids.